The sequence of this T cell receptor beta chain was determined in a study of identical twins. Germline CDR1 is MNHEY and CDR2 is SVGAGI. The CDR3 is made up of 16 amino acids. Deletions cut 10 bases from V and 1 base from J, with 22 bases between. TCRdb analysed the 5' RACE reads with MiXCR anew, one entry per CDR3 protein. The sample holds 1.5 million to 2 million distinct CDR3 sequences, under 35% seen once. This clonotype was counted between two and nine times. Its antigen is as yet unknown. Findings and caveats of the study: Reduced insertions were recorded for abundant cord blood beta clonotypes, with no such pattern in memory repertoires. Out-of-frame alpha sequences common to twins were enriched for low generation probability. Analyses based on zero insertions could be partly confounded by invariant MAIT and iNKT cells.

The sequence derives from a newborn girl in good health. V usage is TRBV6-5 and J usage is TRBJ1-1; D might be TRBD1 (5 bases). The sample was cord blood. The CDR3: CATLRPPGRGNTEAFF. CDR3 nucleotides: TGTGCCACCCTTAGACCTCCAGGGCGAGGGAACACTGAAGCTTTCTTT.